The clone carrying this T cell receptor beta chain was counted many times. These data are taken from a study of T cells in Graves' hyperthyroidism and ophthalmopathy. Investigators excluded patients with uncontrolled infection, other autoimmune disease, pregnancy or lactation. Using less than 12 ml of fresh peripheral blood, PBMCs were prepared. Looked up from germline, CDR1 is MNHNS and CDR2 is SASEGT. The V gene lost 2 bases and the J gene lost 4 bases, with 12 bases spanning the gap. CDR3 length: 15 amino acids. Amplification of TCR beta CDR3 regions was performed using RNA transcripts as template. Initially, a first-round RT-PCR of the TCR CDR3 employed the HTBI primer set. TCRdb called the multiplex PCR reads again in MiXCR, with one record for every CDR3 protein. The data hold 500,000 to 600,000 distinct CDR3 sequences, with over 15% observed a single time.

This receptor was identified in a woman aged 18-30 years with Graves' hyperthyroidism. V gene TRBV6-1 combines with J gene TRBJ1-5; a possible D gene is TRBD1 (5 bases). Specimen: blood. The CDR3, as DNA: TGTGCCAGCAGTGAATCAGGGAGGGCTAATCAGCCCCAGCATTTT. The encoded protein is CASSESGRANQPQHF.